The sequence of this T cell receptor (beta chain) was determined in a study of blood T cell repertoires in COVID-19. Turning to the study itself: Nucleic acid was either cDNA or gDNA, and it came from T cells, B-cell-depleted T cells, or PBMCs.

The protocol was immunoSEQ multiplex PCR, while the TCRdb copy is restricted to in-frame clones and leaves out a portion. The sample has roughly 110,000 clones, 84% seen once. The CDR3 totals 12 residues, both ends included. This clone was seen a few times. No DNA is shown, since the ends of the CDR3 on it are uncertain; the CDR3 is the one TCRdb lists. This receptor was obtained from a human donor in a cohort sampled during active COVID-19. The material sequenced was peripheral blood. The gene calls are TRBV12-3 or TRBV12-4 and TRBJ2-1; the table's TRBD1 call for D was not verified on the DNA. This CDR3 is CASSWGQGSPFF.